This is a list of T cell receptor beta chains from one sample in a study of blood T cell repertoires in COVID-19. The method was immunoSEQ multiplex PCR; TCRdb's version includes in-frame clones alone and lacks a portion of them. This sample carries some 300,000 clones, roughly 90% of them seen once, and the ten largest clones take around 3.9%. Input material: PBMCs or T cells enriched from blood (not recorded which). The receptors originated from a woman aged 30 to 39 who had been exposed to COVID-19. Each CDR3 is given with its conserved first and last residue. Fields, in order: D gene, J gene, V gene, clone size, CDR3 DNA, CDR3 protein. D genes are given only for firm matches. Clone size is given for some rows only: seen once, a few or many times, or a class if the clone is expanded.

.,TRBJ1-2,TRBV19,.,TGTGCCAGTAGTAGGGGCTCGGGACTTCGCAGTAACTATGGCTACACCTTC,CASSRGSGLRSNYGYTF
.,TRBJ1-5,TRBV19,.,TGTGCCAGTAGTCCAACGGGCAGGGCCAATCAGCCCCAGCATTTT,CASSPTGRANQPQHF
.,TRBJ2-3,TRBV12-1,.,TGTGCCAGCAGCCCCCCGCGGGGGGGATCTGGAGATACGCAGTATTTT,CASSPPRGGSGDTQYF
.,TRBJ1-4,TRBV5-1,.,TGCGCCAGCAGTCCTAACAGGGCAACTAATGAAAAACTGTTTTTT,CASSPNRATNEKLFF
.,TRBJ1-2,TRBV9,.,TGTGCCAGCAGCGGAAGGACAGAGGGTTATGGCTACACCTTC,CASSGRTEGYGYTF
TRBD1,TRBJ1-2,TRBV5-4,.,TGTGCCAGCAGTCTTCAGGGACAGGGGATCGGCGGCTACACCTTC,CASSLQGQGIGGYTF
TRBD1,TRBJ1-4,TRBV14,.,TGTGCCAGCAGCCAAGATACAGGGGCAAAAAAACTGTTTTTT,CASSQDTGAKKLFF
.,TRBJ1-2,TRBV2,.,TGTGCCAGCAGTGAAGGGGACAAAGCGGACACCTTC,CASSEGDKADTF
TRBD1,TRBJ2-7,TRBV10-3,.,TGTGCCATCAAGGGTTGGGACAGGGGAATATACGAGCAGTACTTC,CAIKGWDRGIYEQYF
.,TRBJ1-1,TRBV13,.,TGTGCCAGCAGCCCCGCGGGGCTACGGGGGACTGAAGCTTTCTTT,CASSPAGLRGTEAFF
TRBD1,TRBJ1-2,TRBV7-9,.,TGTGCCAGCAGCTTAGAAGGACAGGGGTACGGCTACACCTTC,CASSLEGQGYGYTF
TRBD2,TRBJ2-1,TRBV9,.,TGTGCCAGCAGCGTAGCGGGGGGGTCTATTCGCAATGAGCAGTTCTTC,CASSVAGGSIRNEQFF
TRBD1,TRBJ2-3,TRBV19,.,TGTGCCAGTAGTATAAATGCCAGGGGGACAGATACGCAGTATTTT,CASSINARGTDTQYF
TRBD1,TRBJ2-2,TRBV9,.,TGTGCCAGCAGCGTTGGACAGGGGGCTGCCGGGGAGCTGTTTTTT,CASSVGQGAAGELFF
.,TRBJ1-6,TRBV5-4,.,TGTGCCAGCAGCTTTAACGGGGGGCAATCACCCCTCCACTTT,CASSFNGGQSPLHF
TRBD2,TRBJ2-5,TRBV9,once,TGTGCCAGCAGCGCGGAGGGGGCTAGCGGGGGACAAGAGACCCAGTACTTC,CASSAEGASGGQETQYF
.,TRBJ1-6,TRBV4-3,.,TGCGCCAGCAGCGGATCAGGGCGATATGGTAATTCACCCCTCCACTTT,CASSGSGRYGNSPLHF
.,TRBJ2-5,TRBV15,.,TGTGCCACCAGGTCACAGGTACAAGAGACCCAGTACTTC,CATRSQVQETQYF
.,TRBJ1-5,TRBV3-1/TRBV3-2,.,TGTGCCAGCAGCCAAGATTCAGGGATTAATCAGCCCCAGCATTTT,CASSQDSGINQPQHF
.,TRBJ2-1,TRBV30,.,TGTGCCTGGAGTGTACGGGGCGGGATCTCCTACAATGAGCAGTTCTTC,CAWSVRGGISYNEQFF
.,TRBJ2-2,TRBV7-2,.,TGTGCCAGCAGCCCGACCGGGGTGTCCACCGGGGAGCTGTTTTTT,CASSPTGVSTGELFF
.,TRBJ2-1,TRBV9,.,TGTGCCAGCAAGGGGGATTTCTTC,CASKGDFF
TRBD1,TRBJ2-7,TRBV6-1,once,TGTGCCAGCAGTGCCCACAAATTACAGGGGGCGGCCTACGAGCAGTACTTC,CASSAHKLQGAAYEQYF
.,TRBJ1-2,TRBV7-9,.,TGTGCCAGCAGCTTAGCCCAGGCCGGAGGCTACACCTTC,CASSLAQAGGYTF
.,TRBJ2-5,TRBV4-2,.,TGTGCCAGCAGCCGCCTAAGCAGGGACCAAGAGACCCAGTACTTC,CASSRLSRDQETQYF
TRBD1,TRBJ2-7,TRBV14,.,TGTGCCAGCAGCCAAGATATCTCTTCAGGGGGCTACTACGAGCAGTACTTC,CASSQDISSGGYYEQYF
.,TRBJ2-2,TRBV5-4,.,TGTGCCAGCAGCCCACCCGGGACTTCTAACACCGGGGAGCTGTTTTTT,CASSPPGTSNTGELFF
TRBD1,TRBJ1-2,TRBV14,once,TGTGCCAGCAGCCAAGCCCAGGGGGTACGGAACTATGGCTACACCTTC,CASSQAQGVRNYGYTF
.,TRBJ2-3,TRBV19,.,TGTGCCAGTAGTATAGAGGCCCCTGGTTGGCAGAGCACAGATACGCAGTATTTT,CASSIEAPGWQSTDTQYF
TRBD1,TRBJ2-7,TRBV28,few,TGTGCCAGCGGGACAGGGTTTCGCGAGCAGTACTTC,CASGTGFREQYF
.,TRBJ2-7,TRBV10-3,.,TGTGCCATCAGTGAGAGGGGGTACGAGCAGTACTTC,CAISERGYEQYF
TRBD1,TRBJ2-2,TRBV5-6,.,TGTGCCAGCAGCATAATGGACAGGGGGCACACCGGGGAGCTGTTTTTT,CASSIMDRGHTGELFF
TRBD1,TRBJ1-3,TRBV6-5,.,TGTGCCAGCAGGGACAGGGACTCTGGAAACACCATATATTTT,CASRDRDSGNTIYF
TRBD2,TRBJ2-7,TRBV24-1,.,TGTGCCACCAGTGATTTGCGCGGGGGTGACTCCTACGAGCAGTACTTC,CATSDLRGGDSYEQYF
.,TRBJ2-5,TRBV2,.,TGTGCCAGCAGTTCATTTGGAGGGCAAGAGACCCAGTACTTC,CASSSFGGQETQYF
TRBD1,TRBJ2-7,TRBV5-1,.,TGCGCCAGCAGCTCGACAGGGATCAACGAGCAGTACTTC,CASSSTGINEQYF
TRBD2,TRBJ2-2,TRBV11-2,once,TGTGCCAGCAGTTCGGGTCGCGGGGGGGCCCCCGGGGAGCTGTTTTTT,CASSSGRGGAPGELFF
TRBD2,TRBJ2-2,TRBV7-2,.,TGTGCCAGCAGCTTAGTAGCGGGGGGCACCGGGGAGCTGTTTTTT,CASSLVAGGTGELFF
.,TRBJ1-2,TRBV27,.,TGTGCCAGCAGCCCCGGACAGTTTCTAGGGGATGGCTACACCTTC,CASSPGQFLGDGYTF
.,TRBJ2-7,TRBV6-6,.,TGTGCCAGCAGTGGATCACGGGGTCGGCGGGGAGCCTACGAGCAGTACTTC,CASSGSRGRRGAYEQYF
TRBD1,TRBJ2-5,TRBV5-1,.,TGCGCCAGCAGAGAACCTTCAGGGGGCGTAGAGACCCAGTACTTC,CASREPSGGVETQYF
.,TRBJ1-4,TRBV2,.,TGTGCCAGCACTTTCCCGGACACCCCAAATGAAAAACTGTTTTTT,CASTFPDTPNEKLFF
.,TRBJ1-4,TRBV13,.,TGTGCCAGCAGCCACGGGACTCGCGTTATGCGGGACGGGGTGTTTTTT,CASSHGTRVMRDGVFF
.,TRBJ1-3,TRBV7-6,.,TGTGCCAGCAGCCGTTTCCCTGGAAACACCATATATTTT,CASSRFPGNTIYF
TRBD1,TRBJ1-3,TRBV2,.,TGTGCCAGATCCGGGACAGGGGGAAGAGGAAACACCATATATTTT,CARSGTGGRGNTIYF
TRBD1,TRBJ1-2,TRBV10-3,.,TGTGCCATCAGCCTGACAGGGTTTAACTATGGCTACACCTTC,CAISLTGFNYGYTF
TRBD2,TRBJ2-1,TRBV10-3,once,TGTGCCAGCCAACTAGCGGGGGGAAATGAGCAGTTCTTC,CASQLAGGNEQFF
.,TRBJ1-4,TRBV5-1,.,TGCGCCAGCAGCTTGGTTTTCGGGACTAATGAAAAACTGTTTTTT,CASSLVFGTNEKLFF
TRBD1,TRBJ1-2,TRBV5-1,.,TGCGCCAGCAGCGGGACAGGGTCGGGCTACACCTTC,CASSGTGSGYTF
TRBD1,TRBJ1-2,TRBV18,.,TGTGCCAGCTCACCCGGGACAGGGGTCAACTATGGCTACACCTTC,CASSPGTGVNYGYTF
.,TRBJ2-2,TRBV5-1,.,TGCGCCAGCAGCTTGCAGGGCAAAACCGGGGGGGAGCTGTTTTTT,CASSLQGKTGGELFF
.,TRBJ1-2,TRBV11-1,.,TGTGCCAGCAGCTTAGCAGGGGGACACTATGGCTACACCTTC,CASSLAGGHYGYTF
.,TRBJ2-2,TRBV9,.,TGTGCCAGCACCAGCGGCCACGGGGAGCTGTTTTTT,CASTSGHGELFF
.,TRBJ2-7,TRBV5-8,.,TGTGCCAGCAGCTTCAGCGGCTACGAGCAGTACTTC,CASSFSGYEQYF
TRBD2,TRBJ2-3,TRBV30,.,TGTGCCTGGAAACTAGCGGGGGGGCACGATACGCAGTATTTT,CAWKLAGGHDTQYF